Listed below are T cell receptor beta chains from one sample, sequenced in a study of OX40 agonist ivuxolimab in advanced cancers. The table came from immunoSEQ multiplex PCR; TCRdb's copy has only in-frame clones and leaves some out. The sample has fewer than 90,000 clones; around 90% are singletons. Specimen: CD4+ or CD8+ T cells sorted from blood, collected in a trial of the OX40 agonist ivuxolimab. The receptor source for this set is an adult with an advanced solid tumor such as melanoma, head and neck, liver or kidney cancer. Each CDR3 is given with its conserved first and last residue. The order of the fields is J gene, V gene, D gene, CDR3 length, clone size, CDR3 DNA, CDR3 protein. The D gene is left open where the match is weak. Clone size is given for some rows only: seen once, a few or many times, or a class if the clone is expanded.

j_gene: TRBJ2-7
v_gene: TRBV11-2
d_gene: TRBD2
len: 16
abundance: .
CDR3nt: TGTGCCAGCAGCTTAGATTACGGCGGGAGCCGTTACGAGCAGTACTTC
CDR3aa: CASSLDYGGSRYEQYF

j_gene: TRBJ2-7
v_gene: TRBV5-1
d_gene: TRBD1
len: 14
abundance: .
CDR3nt: TGCGCCAGCAGACCGGGACAGGGGGCTTACGAGCAGTACTTC
CDR3aa: CASRPGQGAYEQYF

j_gene: TRBJ2-3
v_gene: TRBV11-2
d_gene: .
len: 17
abundance: .
CDR3nt: TGTGCCAGCAGCTTAGGTCCCCAGGGGGGGTCTCCAGATACGCAGTATTTT
CDR3aa: CASSLGPQGGSPDTQYF

j_gene: TRBJ2-1
v_gene: TRBV28
d_gene: TRBD2
len: 13
abundance: .
CDR3nt: TGTGCCAGCAGTTATAGCGGGAGCCATGAGCAGTTCTTC
CDR3aa: CASSYSGSHEQFF

j_gene: TRBJ2-7
v_gene: TRBV9
d_gene: TRBD2
len: 16
abundance: few
CDR3nt: TGTGCCAGCAGCCCCCACCCTAGCGGGAGGGGGTACGAGCAGTACTTC
CDR3aa: CASSPHPSGRGYEQYF

j_gene: TRBJ1-2
v_gene: TRBV11-3
d_gene: .
len: 13
abundance: once
CDR3nt: TGTGCCAGCAGCCCAGACGAGGGCCGAGGCTACACCTTC
CDR3aa: CASSPDEGRGYTF

j_gene: TRBJ2-2
v_gene: TRBV28
d_gene: TRBD1
len: 14
abundance: .
CDR3nt: TGTGCCAGCAGTTCGGGACAGCCGACCGGGGAGCTGTTTTTT
CDR3aa: CASSSGQPTGELFF

j_gene: TRBJ2-3
v_gene: TRBV7-6
d_gene: .
len: 15
abundance: .
CDR3nt: TGTGCCAGCAGCTTAGAGGGTGAAAGCACAGATACGCAGTATTTT
CDR3aa: CASSLEGESTDTQYF

j_gene: TRBJ2-2
v_gene: TRBV30
d_gene: .
len: 14
abundance: .
CDR3nt: TGTGCCTGGAGCCCCGGGCTCTACACCGGGGAGCTGTTTTTT
CDR3aa: CAWSPGLYTGELFF

j_gene: TRBJ1-1
v_gene: TRBV7-2
d_gene: TRBD1
len: 15
abundance: .
CDR3nt: TGTGCCAGCAGCTCCTCCACAGGGGTGAACACTGAAGCTTTCTTT
CDR3aa: CASSSSTGVNTEAFF

j_gene: TRBJ1-5
v_gene: TRBV11-3
d_gene: .
len: 13
abundance: .
CDR3nt: TGTGCCAGCAGCTTAACAAGCAATCAGCCCCAGCATTTT
CDR3aa: CASSLTSNQPQHF

j_gene: TRBJ2-7
v_gene: TRBV19
d_gene: .
len: 14
abundance: .
CDR3nt: TGTGCCAGTAGTATTCAGGGAATAAATGACGAGCAGTACTTC
CDR3aa: CASSIQGINDEQYF

j_gene: TRBJ2-2
v_gene: TRBV5-1
d_gene: .
len: 14
abundance: .
CDR3nt: TGCGCCAGCAGCGAAACGGGCAACACCGGGGAGCTGTTTTTT
CDR3aa: CASSETGNTGELFF

j_gene: TRBJ1-5
v_gene: TRBV6-5
d_gene: .
len: 12
abundance: .
CDR3nt: TGTGCCAGCACCACCGAAGGTCAGCCCCAGCATTTT
CDR3aa: CASTTEGQPQHF